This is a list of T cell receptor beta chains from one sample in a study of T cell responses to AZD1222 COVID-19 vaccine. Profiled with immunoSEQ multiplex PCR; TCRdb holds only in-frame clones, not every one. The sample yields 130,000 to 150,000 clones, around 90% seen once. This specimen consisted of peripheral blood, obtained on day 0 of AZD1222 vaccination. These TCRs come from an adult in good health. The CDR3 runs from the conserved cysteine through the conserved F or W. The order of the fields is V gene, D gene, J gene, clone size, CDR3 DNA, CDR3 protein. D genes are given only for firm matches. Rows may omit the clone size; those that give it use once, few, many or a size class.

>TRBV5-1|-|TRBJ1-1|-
TGCGCCAGCAGCCCGCAGGCGATGAACACTGAAGCTTTCTTT
CASSPQAMNTEAFF
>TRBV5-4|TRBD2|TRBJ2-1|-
TGTGCCAGCAGCTTGGTGAGCGGGGGGTTTGAGCAGTTCTTC
CASSLVSGGFEQFF
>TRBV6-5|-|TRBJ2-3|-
TGTGCCAGCAGTTCCCCGGGGGCAGATACGCAGTATTTT
CASSSPGADTQYF
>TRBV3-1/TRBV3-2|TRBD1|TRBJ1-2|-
TGTGCCAGCAGCCAGATCTACAGGGGTAGCTATGGCTACACCTTC
CASSQIYRGSYGYTF
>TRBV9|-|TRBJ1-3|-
TGTGCCAGCAGCGTAACCACAGGGTCGGGAAACACCATATATTTT
CASSVTTGSGNTIYF
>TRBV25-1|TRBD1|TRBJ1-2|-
TGTGCCAGCAGTGCCGGACAGGGCTATGGCTACACCTTC
CASSAGQGYGYTF
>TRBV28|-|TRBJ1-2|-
TGTGCCAGCAGTCCGGACAACACTAACTATGGCTACACCTTC
CASSPDNTNYGYTF
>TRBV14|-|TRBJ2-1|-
TGTGCCAGCAGCCACGCAAGAGTATCTGAGCAGTTCTTC
CASSHARVSEQFF
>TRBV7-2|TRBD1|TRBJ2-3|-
TGTGCCAGCAGCCTAAGACAGGGGAGCACAGATACGCAGTATTTT
CASSLRQGSTDTQYF
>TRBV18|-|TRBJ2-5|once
TGTGCCAGCTCACCACCTAGCAGGGTGCGAGAGACCCAGTACTTC
CASSPPSRVRETQYF
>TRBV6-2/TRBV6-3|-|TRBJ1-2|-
TGTGCCAGCAGTTACTACGGCACTGCGAGCACCTTC
CASSYYGTASTF
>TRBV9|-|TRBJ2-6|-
TGTGCCAGCAGCGAGGAGGCCGTACCTGGGGCCAACGTCCTGACTTTC
CASSEEAVPGANVLTF
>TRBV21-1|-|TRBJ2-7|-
TGTGCCAGCACTCAAGCCCAGGACAGAGCCCCCTACGAGCAGTACTTC
CASTQAQDRAPYEQYF
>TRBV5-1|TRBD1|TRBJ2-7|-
TGCGCCAGCTCACAGGGGGCGAGCTACGAGCAGTACTTC
CASSQGASYEQYF
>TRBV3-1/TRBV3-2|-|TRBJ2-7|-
TGTGCCAGCAGCCAAGTCGGCGAGCAGTACTTC
CASSQVGEQYF